Sequencing of this TCR beta chain was carried out in a study of blood T cell repertoires in COVID-19. Germline loops: CDR1 MNHEY, CDR2 SVGAGI. Trimming removed 7 bases at V and 0 bases at J, with 10 bases between. The length of the CDR3 is 15 residues. Produced via immunoSEQ multiplex PCR; TCRdb's table is partial and in-frame only. The sample includes tens of thousands of clones, 80% to 90% of them seen just once. V and J are TRBV6-5 and TRBJ2-6; no clear D. This TCR derives from an older woman with acute or convalescent COVID-19. The specimen sequenced was peripheral blood. DNA of the CDR3: TGTGCCAGCATGGCTGCAGGCTCTGGGGCCAACGTCCTGACTTTC. This gives the protein CASMAAGSGANVLTF.